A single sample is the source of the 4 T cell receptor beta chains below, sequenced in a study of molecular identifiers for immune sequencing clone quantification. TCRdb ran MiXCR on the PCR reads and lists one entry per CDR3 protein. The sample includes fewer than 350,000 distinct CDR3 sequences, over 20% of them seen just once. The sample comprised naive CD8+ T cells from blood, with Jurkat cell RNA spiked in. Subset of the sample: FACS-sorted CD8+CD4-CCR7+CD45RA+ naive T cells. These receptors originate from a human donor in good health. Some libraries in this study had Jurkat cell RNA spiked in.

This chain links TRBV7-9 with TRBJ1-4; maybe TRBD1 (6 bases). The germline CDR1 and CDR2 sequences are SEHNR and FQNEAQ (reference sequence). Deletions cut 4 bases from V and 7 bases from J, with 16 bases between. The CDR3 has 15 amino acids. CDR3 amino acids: CASSSNRDTIEKLFF. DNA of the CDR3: TGTGCCAGCAGCTCGAACCGGGACACCATTGAAAAACTGTTTTTT.

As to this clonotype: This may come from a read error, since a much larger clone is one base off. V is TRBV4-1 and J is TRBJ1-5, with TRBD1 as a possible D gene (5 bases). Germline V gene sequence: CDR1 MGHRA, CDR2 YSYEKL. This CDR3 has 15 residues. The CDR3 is CASSHTRGPNQHQHF. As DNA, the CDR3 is TGCGCCAGCAGCCATACGCGGGGCCCCAATCAGCACCAGCATTTT.

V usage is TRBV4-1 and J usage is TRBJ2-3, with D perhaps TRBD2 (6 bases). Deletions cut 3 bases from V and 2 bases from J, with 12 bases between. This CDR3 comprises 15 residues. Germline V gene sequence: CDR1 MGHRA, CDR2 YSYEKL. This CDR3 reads CASSQGLSYTDTQYF. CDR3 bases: TGCGCCAGCAGCCAGGGACTGTCGTACACAGATACGCAGTATTTT.

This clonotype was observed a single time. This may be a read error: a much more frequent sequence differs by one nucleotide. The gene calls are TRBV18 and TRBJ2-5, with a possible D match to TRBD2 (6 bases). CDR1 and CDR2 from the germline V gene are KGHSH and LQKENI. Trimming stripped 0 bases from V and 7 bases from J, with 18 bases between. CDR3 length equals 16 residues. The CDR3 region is CASSPPGGPSLGTQYF. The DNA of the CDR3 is TGTGCCAGCTCACCACCGGGAGGCCCGTCGTTAGGGACCCAGTACTTC.